The subject of this entry is one T cell receptor beta chain. This receptor's antigen is unknown. The sample holds no much larger clone one base away, and base qualities are not on file. Different DNA sequences within this sample yield the same CDR3. The collaborating institutions used their own protocols to collect whole blood in K2EDTA tubes. Collaborator samples were shipped for TCRbeta analysis as frozen whole blood, isolated PBMCs, or DNA extracted from either sample type. The CDR3 measures 14 amino acids from cysteine to phenylalanine. Only the CDR3 part of the read is kept: 42 bases, read in frame from the first base. CDR1 and CDR2, looked up from the germline V gene, are MNHEY and SVGAGI. Germline trimming amounts to 6 bases on V and 9 bases on J, with 7 as the count of junction bases outside the gene matches. TCRbeta CDR3 regions were amplified from genomic DNA by means of the immunoSEQ Assay, a bias-controlled multiplex PCR. As for how the authors treated the data: Nucleated cell counts per sample were estimated from amplification of reference gene primers within the assay. To quantify the absolute abundance of each unique TCRbeta CDR3 rearrangement, sequence reads were collapsed and filtered. For each sample, productive Simpson clonality was calculated as the square root of Simpson's diversity index across productive rearrangements. TCRdb mirrors the immuneACCESS table, restricted to in-frame sequences. Some clones are absent from its copies; in checked studies, under half trace to an unresolved V gene, and the reason for the others is unknown. That table is the source of V, J and clone size, and D and trimming were worked out from the DNA. The sample data list just over 150,000 clones, and 75% to 90% of these were observed just once. 3% to 3.5% of the sample is in the top ten clones.

This specimen belongs to a study of blood T cell repertoires in COVID-19 (dated by TCRdb to 2018 to 2020). Study-wide context: Collaborator samples came from the United States, Italy and Spain and covered acute and convalescent phases of COVID-19. Samples came from the ongoing ImmuneRACE study (first 160 participants) plus 1,254 subjects from 6 global collaborators. Subjects who had been exposed to COVID-19, were actively infected with it, or had recovered from it provided the deeply sampled blood TCRbeta repertoires that made up the dataset. The sample metadata nearly always contained a de-identified subject ID, COVID-19 status, age in years and sex. The material from the prospective study consisted of cDNA or gDNA derived from T cells, B-cell-depleted T cells, or PBMCs. Where available, HLA class I and class II types were taken from metadata supplied by the sample provider and were not determined by assay-based typing. The repertoires were released in a freely available public database intended as a resource for research on the immune response to SARS-CoV-2.

The full study reports these points: The quantity of clinical and demographic metadata differed by source and by participant and was supplied without curation.

This chain is built from TRBV6-5 and TRBJ1-6, with 8 bases in between that match TRBD1. The TCR comes from a human donor with acute or convalescent COVID-19. The donor label of this sample is uncertain. Sequencing used peripheral blood. The CDR3 region has the sequence CASRPGQGSSPLHF. Read as DNA, the sequence is TGTGCCAGCAGGCCAGGACAGGGCAGTTCACCCCTCCACTTT.